Shown below are 30 T cell receptor beta chains from a single sample sequenced in a study of T cells in Graves' hyperthyroidism and ophthalmopathy. It was RNA transcripts that yielded the amplified TCR beta CDR3 regions. First-round RT-PCR of the TCR CDR3 relied on the HTBI primer set. MiXCR, run by TCRdb on the multiplex PCR reads, gives a single entry per CDR3 protein. Of 480,000 or so distinct CDR3 sequences in the sample, about 15% were seen once. Input material: blood. These receptors were taken from a woman under 30 with Graves' hyperthyroidism.

This clonotype was observed a single time. This chain connects TRBV6-5 to TRBJ2-7; TRBD2 aligns across 7 bases. V was clipped by 2 bases and J by 2 bases; unmatched bases: 6. This CDR3 region has 15 residues. The germline V gene encodes CDR1 MNHEY and CDR2 SVGAGI. CDR3 DNA: TGTGCCAGCAGTTACCGGGAGGCGGGAGCCTACGAGCAGTACTTC. Translating gives CASSYREAGAYEQYF.

This clonotype was found many times. The chain carries TRBV12-3 or TRBV12-4 and TRBJ2-2, with D unresolved. The CDR3 is 10 residues long. V was trimmed by 9 bases and J by 7 bases, leaving 6 bases between them. CDR3 region: CASSGGELFF. The CDR3 DNA reads as TGTGCCAGTTCCGGCGGGGAGCTGTTTTTT.

Many counts were recorded for this clonotype. This rearrangement joins TRBV11-2 to TRBJ2-1, with a tentative D call TRBD1 (5 bases). The CDR3 has 14 amino acids. Germline loops: CDR1 SGHAT, CDR2 FQNNGV. The V end was cut by 2 bases, the J end by 2 bases, with 7 bases between. The CDR3: CASSLTTAYNEQFF. The CDR3 DNA reads as TGTGCCAGCAGCTTAACGACAGCCTACAATGAGCAGTTCTTC.

This clonotype was seen only a few times. At one end the junction does not follow the germline gene, possibly because of a read error. V gene TRBV28 combines with J gene TRBJ2-6; tentatively, D is TRBD1 (5 bases). Germline-derived CDR1 and CDR2 are MDHEN and SYDVKM. This CDR3 has 16 residues. The CDR3 DNA is TGTGCCAGCATAACCACCCTTGGGTTTGGGGCCAACGTCCTGGCTTTC. Translating gives CASITTLGFGANVLAF. Drawing the rest from reference TRBV28 and TRBJ2-6, the complete variable domain is DVKVTQSSRYLVKRTGEKVFLECVQDMDHENMFWYRQDPGLGLRLIYFSYDVKMKEKGDIPEGYSVSREKKERFSLILESASTNQTSMYLCASITTLGFGANVLAFGAGSRLTVL.

In the case of this clonotype: A read error may produce the germline difference seen at one junction end. The CDR3 nucleotides read TGTGCCAGCAGCTTGCCGGGACTACCGAGCTCCTACAATGGGCAGTTCTTC. It is translated as CASSLPGLPSSYNGQFF. V gene TRBV5-4 combines with J gene TRBJ2-1; 7 nucleotides align to TRBD2. CDR1 is SGHNT and CDR2 is YYREEE in the germline V gene (reference sequence). The CDR3 totals 17 residues.

This clonotype was counted many times. The V and J genes are TRBV11-2 and TRBJ1-1; D possibly corresponds to TRBD1 (5 bases). Germline loops: CDR1 SGHAT, CDR2 FQNNGV. V was trimmed by 6 bases and J by 3 bases, leaving 14 bases between them. This CDR3 is built from 14 residues. Written as DNA, the CDR3 is TGTGCCAGCAGACCTAACGTGGGGGACACTGAAGCTTTCTTT. Protein: CASRPNVGDTEAFF.

This clonotype was observed many times. The chain combines TRBV20-1 with TRBJ1-1; 7 positions agree with TRBD1. With 6 bases clipped from V and 0 bases from J, the junction kept 7 bases outside the gene matches. CDR1 and CDR2 (germline): DFQATT, SNEGSKA (reference sequence). CDR3 size: 14 residues. CDR3: CSALTGTMNTEAFF. DNA for the CDR3: TGCAGTGCATTGACAGGGACAATGAACACTGAAGCTTTCTTT.

V and J are TRBV19 and TRBJ1-2; no reliable D call. Germline CDR1 LNHDA, CDR2 SQIVND (reference sequence). This CDR3 is built from 15 residues. With 3 bases removed from V and 0 bases from J, the gap between germline ends came to 11 bases. The CDR3 reads CASSIGGKANYGYTF. The CDR3 nucleotides are TGTGCCAGTAGTATCGGAGGCAAAGCTAACTATGGCTACACCTTC.

This chain links TRBV27 with TRBJ2-7; D perhaps matches TRBD1 (5 bases). V lost 4 bases and J 0 bases, leaving 10 bases between the germline ends. The CDR3 is 14 amino acids. Per the germline V gene, CDR1 is MNHEY and CDR2 is SMNVEV (reference sequence). CDR3 bases: TGTGCCAGCAGTTCCGACAGTGGCTCCTACGAGCAGTACTTC. Residues: CASSSDSGSYEQYF.

CDR3: CAIIPQGFGNTIYF. CDR3 DNA: TGTGCCATCATTCCACAAGGGTTCGGAAACACCATATATTTT. The chain uses TRBV10-3 and TRBJ1-3; D call uncertain. The CDR3 runs to 14 residues. Trimming removed 7 bases at V and 4 bases at J, with 14 bases between. In germline, CDR1 is ENHRY, CDR2 SYGVKD.

This clonotype was seen repeatedly, ten times or more. This rearrangement joins TRBV27 to TRBJ2-5; no definite D call. Trimming stripped 8 bases from V and 5 bases from J, with 9 bases between. The CDR3 is 11 amino acids. Looked up from germline, CDR1 is MNHEY and CDR2 is SMNVEV (reference sequence). The CDR3 region has the DNA TGTGCCAGCCGGCACCGGGAGACCCAGTACTTC. Its translation is CASRHRETQYF.

Comments on this clonotype: This may arise from a read error, as a much more abundant clone is one base away. The CDR3 nucleotides are TGTGCCAGCAGTTCTTCCGACACCCATCAAGAGACCCAGTACTTC. Translating it yields CASSSSDTHQETQYF. The rearrangement joins TRBV6-5 to TRBJ2-5, with D unclear. The CDR3 spans 15 residues. Trimming shortened V by 4 bases and J by 2 bases, and 14 bases separated the two germline ends. From germline, CDR1 is MNHEY and CDR2 SVGAGI.

There are a few counts of this clonotype. This chain connects TRBV11-2 to TRBJ1-3; D is perhaps TRBD1 (6 bases). Germline V lookup: CDR1 SGHAT, CDR2 FQNNGV. The CDR3 loop spans 15 amino acids. V lost 5 bases to trimming and J lost 0 bases, with 11 bases between them. CDR3 nucleotide sequence: TGTGCCAGCAGCCCCCCGGACAGCTCTGGAAACACCATATATTTT. It translates to CASSPPDSSGNTIYF. The whole variable domain, filled in from reference TRBV11-2 and TRBJ1-3, reads EAGVAQSPRYKIIEKRQSVAFWCNPISGHATLYWYQQILGQGPKLLIQFQNNGVVDDSQLPKDRFSAERLKGVDSTLKIQPAKLEDSAVYLCASSPPDSSGNTIYFGEGSWLTVV.

This clonotype was seen at least ten times. The CDR3 region is CASSQGTGGTEAFF. The CDR3 DNA sequence: TGTGCCAGCAGCCAAGGGACAGGGGGCACTGAAGCTTTCTTT. The rearrangement links TRBV3-1 to TRBJ1-1, with TRBD1 matching 10 bases. CDR1 and CDR2 (germline): LGHDT, YNNKEL (reference sequence). Trimming at V came to 1 base and at J to 4 bases, leaving 0 bases not matched to a gene. The CDR3 is 14 residues long.

This sequence joins TRBV7-9 and TRBJ2-3; TRBD1 might be the D (6 bases). V was cut by 1 base and J by 2 bases, with 10 bases left in between. From germline, CDR1 is SEHNR and CDR2 FQNEAQ (reference sequence). There are 15 residues in the CDR3. The CDR3 DNA reads as TGTGCCAGCAGCTTAGGAACAGGGTTCACAGATACGCAGTATTTT. This codes for CASSLGTGFTDTQYF.

This clonotype has just a few counts. The chain recombines TRBV9 with TRBJ2-3, with TRBD1 as a possible D gene (6 bases). Deletions cut 0 bases from V and 0 bases from J, with 14 bases between. Germline V gene data show CDR1 as SGDLS and CDR2 as YYNGEE. The CDR3 runs to 17 residues. The CDR3 loop reads CASSVAPNRASTDTQYF. CDR3 in DNA: TGTGCCAGCAGCGTAGCCCCGAACAGGGCTAGCACAGATACGCAGTATTTT.

Turning to this clonotype: A junction end diverges from the germline sequence, so it may reflect a read error. The chain links TRBV19 to TRBJ1-5; D remains ambiguous. The CDR3 runs to 14 residues. Germline-derived CDR1 and CDR2 are LNHDA and SQIVND (reference sequence). The CDR3 loop is CAGSIKAADQPQHF. CDR3 nucleotides: TGTGCCGGTAGTATAAAGGCGGCGGATCAGCCCCAGCATTTT.

This clonotype was detected ten times or more. The CDR3 DNA reads as TGTGCCAGCGCGAAATCAGGGGGGACTAGCGGTGCCTACGAGCAGTACTTC. It translates to CASAKSGGTSGAYEQYF. V is TRBV12-3 or TRBV12-4 and J is TRBJ2-7; 11 nucleotides match TRBD2. The CDR3 length is 17 residues. V shed 8 bases and J 2 bases; nucleotides not matched to a gene: 14.

This chain uses TRBV30 with TRBJ2-7, with D perhaps matching TRBD2 (6 bases). CDR1 and CDR2 (germline): GTSNPN, SVGIG (reference sequence). The CDR3 is made up of 14 amino acids. V dropped 1 base and J dropped 1 base, with 11 bases sitting between them. This CDR3 is CAWSATDYSYEQYF. CDR3 coding DNA: TGTGCCTGGAGTGCTACGGACTATTCCTACGAGCAGTACTTC.

This clonotype was observed many times. The chain links TRBV6-1 to TRBJ1-4; 8 nucleotides line up with TRBD1. V lost 4 bases, J lost 4 bases, and 17 bases stayed unmatched. Germline-derived CDR1 and CDR2 are MNHNS and SASEGT. The CDR3 consists of 19 residues. Here the CDR3 reads CASSVTRSHRGKNNEKLFF. The CDR3 DNA reads as TGTGCCAGCAGTGTAACACGATCTCACAGGGGGAAGAATAATGAAAAACTGTTTTTT.

This chain uses TRBV29-1 with TRBJ1-2, with D unclear. The germline V and J ends were trimmed by 2 bases and 4 bases, with 5 bases remaining between them. The germline CDR1 and CDR2 sequences are SQVTM and ANQGSEA. CDR3 length: 11 residues. The DNA of the CDR3 is TGCAGCGTTGAACGGAGCTATGGCTACACCTTC. It translates to CSVERSYGYTF. Variable domain in full (rest from reference TRBV29-1 and TRBJ1-2): SAVISQKPSRDICQRGTSLTIQCQVDSQVTMMFWYRQQPGQSLTLIATANQGSEATYESGFVIDKFPISRPNLTFSTLTVSNMSPEDSSIYLCSVERSYGYTFGSGTRLTVV.

This clonotype was found many times. The chain links TRBV7-3 to TRBJ2-1; 9 nucleotides agree with TRBD2. The CDR3 has 20 amino acids. V lost 1 base, J lost 0 bases, and 13 bases stayed unmatched. CDR1 is SGHTA and CDR2 is FQGTGA in the germline V gene. The CDR3 region has the DNA TGTGCCAGCAGCTTAAGGGGACTAGCAGAAGCATGGGGCTCCTACAATGAGCAGTTCTTC. Residues: CASSLRGLAEAWGSYNEQFF.

This clonotype was seen at least ten times. The chain couples TRBV5-1 to TRBJ1-2; D is ambiguous. The CDR3 is made up of 13 amino acids. The V end was cut by 0 bases, the J end by 14 bases, with 17 bases between. The germline CDR1 and CDR2 sequences are SGHRS and YFSETQ. The CDR3 loop is CASSLEGTNSQTF. In nucleotides, the CDR3 is TGCGCCAGCAGCTTGGAAGGAACGAACAGTCAAACCTTC.

The chain uses TRBV19 and TRBJ2-7; tentatively, D is TRBD2 (5 bases). Trimming cost V 3 bases and J 7 bases, with 13 bases left between them. CDR3 size: 13 residues. Germline V gene data show CDR1 as LNHDA and CDR2 as SQIVND (reference sequence). DNA of the CDR3: TGTGCCAGTAGTATTGTGGGAGAAGGGGAGCAGTACTTC. Protein: CASSIVGEGEQYF.

For this clonotype: Likely a read error: the CDR3 ends without its conserved phenylalanine or tryptophan. The chain employs TRBV7-2 and TRBJ2-1; 7 nucleotides align to TRBD2. The CDR3 runs 12 residues. The trim removed 6 bases at V and 7 bases at J, leaving 3 bases unmatched. In germline, CDR1 is SGHTA, CDR2 FQGNSA. The CDR3, as DNA: TGTGCCAGCAGTTGGGAGGGGAATGAGCAGTTCTCC. The encoded protein is CASSWEGNEQFS.

The chain employs TRBV5-1 and TRBJ2-1; TRBD2 aligns across 16 bases. The germline V gene has CDR1 SGHRS and CDR2 YFSETQ. J was trimmed by 4 bases and V by 5 bases; bases with no gene match: 6. CDR3 length: 17 residues. The chain's CDR3 is CASSWGLAGGEYNEQFF. As DNA, the CDR3 is TGCGCCAGCAGTTGGGGACTAGCGGGAGGGGAGTACAATGAGCAGTTCTTC.

The genes are TRBV6-1 and TRBJ2-7, with 12 bases aligning to TRBD2. CDR3 length: 16 residues. V gave up 6 bases and J gave up 1 base; unmatched junction bases: 7. The germline V gene has CDR1 MNHNS and CDR2 SASEGT. CDR3 protein: CASRSNLAGGSYEQYF. The CDR3 DNA reads TGTGCCAGCAGGTCCAATCTAGCGGGAGGGTCCTACGAGCAGTACTTC.

This clonotype was detected ten times or more. V and J are TRBV27 and TRBJ2-5; 14 positions agree with TRBD2. The CDR3 runs to 16 residues. Germline V gives CDR1 MNHEY, CDR2 SMNVEV (reference sequence). With V trimmed by 4 bases and J by 1 base, 2 bases remained unmatched. The CDR3 reads CASSSGTSGGQETQYF. The CDR3, as DNA: TGTGCCAGCAGTTCTGGGACTAGCGGGGGCCAAGAGACCCAGTACTTC.

This clonotype showed up many times. This chain links TRBV5-1 with TRBJ2-7, with D tentatively TRBD1 (5 bases). Trimming stripped 2 bases from V and 5 bases from J, with 5 bases between. Per germline, CDR1 SGHRS and CDR2 YFSETQ. This CDR3 comprises 11 residues. Written as DNA, the CDR3 is TGCGCCAGCAGCTTCAGGGACGAGCAGTACTTC. Translated, it gives CASSFRDEQYF.

This clonotype was recorded at least ten times. V usage is TRBV7-8 and J usage is TRBJ2-1; the D is unclear. CDR3 length: 15 residues. V lost 4 bases, J lost 2 bases, and 12 bases lay in between. In germline, CDR1 is SGHVS, CDR2 FQNEAQ. DNA of the CDR3: TGTGCCAGCAGCTCACCGACCCTGGCCTACAATGAGCAGTTCTTC. Translation: CASSSPTLAYNEQFF.